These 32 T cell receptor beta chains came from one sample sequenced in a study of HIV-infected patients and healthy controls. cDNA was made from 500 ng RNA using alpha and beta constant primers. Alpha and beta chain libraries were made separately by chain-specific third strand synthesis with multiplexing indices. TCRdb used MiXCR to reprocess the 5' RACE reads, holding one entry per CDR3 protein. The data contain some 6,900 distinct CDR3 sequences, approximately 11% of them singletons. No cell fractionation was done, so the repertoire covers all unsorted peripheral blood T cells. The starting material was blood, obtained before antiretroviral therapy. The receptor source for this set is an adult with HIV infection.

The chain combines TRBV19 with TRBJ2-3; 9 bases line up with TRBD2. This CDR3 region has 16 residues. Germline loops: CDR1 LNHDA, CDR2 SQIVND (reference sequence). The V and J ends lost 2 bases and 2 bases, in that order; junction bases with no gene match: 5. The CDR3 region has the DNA TGTGCCAGTAGTATAAGGCTAGCGGGACCCACAGATACGCAGTATTTT. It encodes CASSIRLAGPTDTQYF.

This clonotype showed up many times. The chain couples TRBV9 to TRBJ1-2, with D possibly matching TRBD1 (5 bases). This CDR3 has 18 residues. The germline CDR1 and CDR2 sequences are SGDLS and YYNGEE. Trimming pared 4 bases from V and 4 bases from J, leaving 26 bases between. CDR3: CASSPGALGPAGGYGYTF. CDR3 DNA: TGTGCCAGCAGCCCCGGAGCCCTAGGTCCGGCGGGGGGCTATGGCTACACCTTC.

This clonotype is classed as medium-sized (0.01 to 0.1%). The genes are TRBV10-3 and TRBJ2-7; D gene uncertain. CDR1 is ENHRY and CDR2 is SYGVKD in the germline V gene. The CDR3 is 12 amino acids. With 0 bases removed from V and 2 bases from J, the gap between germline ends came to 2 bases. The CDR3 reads CAISESAYEQYF. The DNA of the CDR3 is TGTGCCATCAGTGAGTCGGCCTACGAGCAGTACTTC.

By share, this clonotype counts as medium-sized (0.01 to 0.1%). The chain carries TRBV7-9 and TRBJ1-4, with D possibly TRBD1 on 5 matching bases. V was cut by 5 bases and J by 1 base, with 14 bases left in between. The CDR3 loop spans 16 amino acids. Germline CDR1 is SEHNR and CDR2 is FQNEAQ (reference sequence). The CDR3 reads CASSRNSGLTNEKLFF. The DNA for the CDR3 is TGTGCCAGCAGCCGAAATTCAGGGCTAACTAATGAAAAACTGTTTTTT.

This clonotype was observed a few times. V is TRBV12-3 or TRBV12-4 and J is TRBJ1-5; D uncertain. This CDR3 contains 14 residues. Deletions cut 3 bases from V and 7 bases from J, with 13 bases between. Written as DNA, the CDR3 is TGTGCCAGCAGTTTTTCGGCAGTTGGCCAGCCCCAGCATTTT. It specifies CASSFSAVGQPQHF.

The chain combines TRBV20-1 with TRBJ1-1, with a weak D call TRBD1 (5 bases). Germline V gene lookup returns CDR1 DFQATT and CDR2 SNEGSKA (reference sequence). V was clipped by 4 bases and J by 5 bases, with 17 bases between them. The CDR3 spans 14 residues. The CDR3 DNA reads TGCAGTGCTATTAATCCAGGGCGAGGAACTGAAGCTTTCTTT. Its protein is CSAINPGRGTEAFF.

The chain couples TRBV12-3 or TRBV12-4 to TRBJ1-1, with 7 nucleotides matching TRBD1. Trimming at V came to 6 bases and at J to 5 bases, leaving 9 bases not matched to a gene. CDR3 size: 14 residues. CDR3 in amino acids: CASRGAGGGTEAFF. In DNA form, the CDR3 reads TGTGCCAGCAGGGGGGCAGGGGGAGGGACTGAAGCTTTCTTT.

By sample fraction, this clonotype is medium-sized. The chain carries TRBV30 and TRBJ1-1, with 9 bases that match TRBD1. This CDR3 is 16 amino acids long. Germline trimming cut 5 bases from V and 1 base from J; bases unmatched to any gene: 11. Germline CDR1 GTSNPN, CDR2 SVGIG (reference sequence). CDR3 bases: TGTGCCTGGCAAGCTGGACAGGGGATTTGGAACACTGAAGCTTTCTTT. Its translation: CAWQAGQGIWNTEAFF.

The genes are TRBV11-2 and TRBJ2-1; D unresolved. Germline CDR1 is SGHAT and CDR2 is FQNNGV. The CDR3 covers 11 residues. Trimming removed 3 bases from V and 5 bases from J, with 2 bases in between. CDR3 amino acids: CASSFDNEQFF. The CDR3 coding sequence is TGTGCCAGCAGCTTCGACAATGAGCAGTTCTTC.

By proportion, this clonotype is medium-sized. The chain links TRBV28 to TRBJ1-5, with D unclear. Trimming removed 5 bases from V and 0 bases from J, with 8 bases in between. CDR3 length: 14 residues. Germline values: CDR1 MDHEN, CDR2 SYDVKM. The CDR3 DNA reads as TGTGCCAGCAGTCCCGTCTATAGCAATCAGCCCCAGCATTTT. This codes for CASSPVYSNQPQHF.

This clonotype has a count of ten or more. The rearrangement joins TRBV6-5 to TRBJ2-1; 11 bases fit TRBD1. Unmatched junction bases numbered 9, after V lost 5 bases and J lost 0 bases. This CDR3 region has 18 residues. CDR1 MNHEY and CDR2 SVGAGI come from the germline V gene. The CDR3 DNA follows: TGTGCCAGCAGTGAGGCTCGGGACAGGGGGACCTCCTACAATGAGCAGTTCTTC. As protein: CASSEARDRGTSYNEQFF.

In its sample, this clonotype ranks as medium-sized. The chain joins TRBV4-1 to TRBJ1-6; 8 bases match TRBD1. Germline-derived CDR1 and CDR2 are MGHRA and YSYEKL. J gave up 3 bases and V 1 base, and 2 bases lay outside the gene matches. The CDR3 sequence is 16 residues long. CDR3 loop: CASSQGQGRYNSPLHF. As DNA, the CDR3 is TGCGCCAGCAGCCAAGGACAGGGGCGCTATAATTCACCCCTCCACTTT.

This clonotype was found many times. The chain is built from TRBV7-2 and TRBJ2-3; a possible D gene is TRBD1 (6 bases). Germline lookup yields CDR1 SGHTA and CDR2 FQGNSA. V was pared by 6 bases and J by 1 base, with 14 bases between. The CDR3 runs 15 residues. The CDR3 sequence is CASSEVDRRTDTQYF. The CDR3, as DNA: TGTGCCAGCAGTGAGGTCGACAGGCGCACAGATACGCAGTATTTT.

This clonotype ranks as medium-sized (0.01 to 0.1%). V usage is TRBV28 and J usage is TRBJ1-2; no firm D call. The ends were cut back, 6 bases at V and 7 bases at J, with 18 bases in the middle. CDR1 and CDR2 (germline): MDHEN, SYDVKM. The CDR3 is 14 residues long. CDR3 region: CASRAEGISPGYTF. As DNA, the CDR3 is TGTGCCAGCAGAGCCGAGGGCATCTCCCCTGGCTACACCTTC.

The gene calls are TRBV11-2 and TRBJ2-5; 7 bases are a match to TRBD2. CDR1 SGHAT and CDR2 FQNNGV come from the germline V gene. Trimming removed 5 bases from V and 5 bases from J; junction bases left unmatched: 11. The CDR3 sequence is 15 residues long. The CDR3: CASSPGGTSGETQYF. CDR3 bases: TGTGCCAGCAGCCCGGGGGGTACCTCGGGGGAGACCCAGTACTTC.

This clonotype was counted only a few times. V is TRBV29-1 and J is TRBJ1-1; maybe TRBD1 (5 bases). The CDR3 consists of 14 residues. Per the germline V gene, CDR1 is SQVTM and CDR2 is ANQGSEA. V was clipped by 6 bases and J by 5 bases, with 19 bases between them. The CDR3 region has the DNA TGCAGCGTACTGGGGGGTCTGAGGGTGACTGAAGCTTTCTTT. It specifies CSVLGGLRVTEAFF.

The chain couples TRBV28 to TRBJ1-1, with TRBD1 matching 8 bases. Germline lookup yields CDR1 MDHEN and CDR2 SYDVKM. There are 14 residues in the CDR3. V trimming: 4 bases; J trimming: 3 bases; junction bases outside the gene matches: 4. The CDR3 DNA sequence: TGTGCCAGCAGTTACTTACAGGGGGACACTGAAGCTTTCTTT. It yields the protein CASSYLQGDTEAFF.

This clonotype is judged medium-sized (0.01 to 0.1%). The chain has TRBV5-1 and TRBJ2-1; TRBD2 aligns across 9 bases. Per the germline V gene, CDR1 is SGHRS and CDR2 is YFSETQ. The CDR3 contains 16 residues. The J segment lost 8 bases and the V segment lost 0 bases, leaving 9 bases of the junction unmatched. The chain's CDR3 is CASSLELWREGDEQFF. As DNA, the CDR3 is TGCGCCAGCAGCTTGGAACTGTGGCGGGAGGGCGATGAGCAGTTCTTC.

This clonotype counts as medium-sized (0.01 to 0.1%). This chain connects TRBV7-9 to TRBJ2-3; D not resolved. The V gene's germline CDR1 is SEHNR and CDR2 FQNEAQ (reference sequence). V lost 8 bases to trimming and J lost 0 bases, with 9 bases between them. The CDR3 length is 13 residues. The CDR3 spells CASRLTSTDTQYF. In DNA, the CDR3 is TGTGCCAGCCGGCTGACTAGCACAGATACGCAGTATTTT.

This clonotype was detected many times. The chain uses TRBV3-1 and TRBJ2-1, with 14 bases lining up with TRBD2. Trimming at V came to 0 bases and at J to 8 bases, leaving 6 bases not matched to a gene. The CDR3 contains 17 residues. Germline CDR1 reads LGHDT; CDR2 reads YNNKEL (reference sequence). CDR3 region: CASSQESGTSGSDEQFF. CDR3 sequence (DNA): TGTGCCAGCAGCCAAGAGTCCGGGACTAGCGGGAGCGATGAGCAGTTCTTC.

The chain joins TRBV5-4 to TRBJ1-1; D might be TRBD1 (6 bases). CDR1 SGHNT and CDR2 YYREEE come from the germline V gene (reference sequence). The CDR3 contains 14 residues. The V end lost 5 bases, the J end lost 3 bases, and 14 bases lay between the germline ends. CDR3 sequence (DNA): TGTGCCAGCAGTCCTCCTGACAGGTACACTGAAGCTTTCTTT. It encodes CASSPPDRYTEAFF.

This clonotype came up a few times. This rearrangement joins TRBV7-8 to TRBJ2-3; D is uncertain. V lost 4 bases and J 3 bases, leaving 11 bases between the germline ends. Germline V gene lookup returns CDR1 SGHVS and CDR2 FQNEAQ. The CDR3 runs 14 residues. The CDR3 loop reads CASSSLGPTDTQYF. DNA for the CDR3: TGTGCCAGCAGCTCATTAGGACCGACAGATACGCAGTATTTT.

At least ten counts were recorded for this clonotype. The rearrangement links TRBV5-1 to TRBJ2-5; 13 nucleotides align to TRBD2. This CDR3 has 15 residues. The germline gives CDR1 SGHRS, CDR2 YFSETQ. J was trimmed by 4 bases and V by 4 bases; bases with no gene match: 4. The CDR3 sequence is CASSQGLAGPETQYF. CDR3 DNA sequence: TGCGCCAGCAGCCAGGGACTAGCGGGACCAGAGACCCAGTACTTC. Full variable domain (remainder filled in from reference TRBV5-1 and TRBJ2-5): KAGVTQTPRYLIKTRGQQVTLSCSPISGHRSVSWYQQTPGQGLQFLFEYFSETQRNKGNFPGRFSGRQFSNSRSEMNVSTLELGDSALYLCASSQGLAGPETQYFGPGTRLLVL.

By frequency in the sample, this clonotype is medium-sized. The CDR3 is CASSRDLAGASDTQYF. The CDR3 DNA follows: TGTGCCAGCAGCCGTGACTTAGCGGGAGCGTCAGATACGCAGTATTTT. This chain uses TRBV6-5 with TRBJ2-3; 9 nucleotides agree with TRBD2. Germline V gene sequence: CDR1 MNHEY, CDR2 SVGAGI. Trimming at V came to 6 bases and at J to 4 bases, leaving 11 bases not matched to a gene. The CDR3 length is 16 residues.

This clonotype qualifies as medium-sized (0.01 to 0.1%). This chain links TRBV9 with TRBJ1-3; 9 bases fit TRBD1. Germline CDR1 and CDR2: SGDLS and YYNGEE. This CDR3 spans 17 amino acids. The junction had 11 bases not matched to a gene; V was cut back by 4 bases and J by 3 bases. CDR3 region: CASSINRDRAFGNTIYF. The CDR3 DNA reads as TGTGCCAGCAGCATAAACCGGGACAGGGCTTTTGGAAACACCATATATTTT.

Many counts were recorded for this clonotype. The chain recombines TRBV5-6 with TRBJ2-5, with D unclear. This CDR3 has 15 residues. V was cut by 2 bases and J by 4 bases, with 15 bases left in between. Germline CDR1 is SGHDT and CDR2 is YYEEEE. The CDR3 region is CASSLGRSTAETQYF. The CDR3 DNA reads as TGTGCCAGCAGCTTAGGAAGGAGCACGGCAGAGACCCAGTACTTC.

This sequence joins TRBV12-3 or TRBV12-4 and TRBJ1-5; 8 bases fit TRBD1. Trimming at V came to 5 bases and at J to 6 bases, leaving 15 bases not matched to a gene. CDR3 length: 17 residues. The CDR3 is CASSTRQGTRFSQPQHF. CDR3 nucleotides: TGTGCCAGCAGTACCAGACAGGGGACGAGGTTTTCTCAGCCCCAGCATTTT.

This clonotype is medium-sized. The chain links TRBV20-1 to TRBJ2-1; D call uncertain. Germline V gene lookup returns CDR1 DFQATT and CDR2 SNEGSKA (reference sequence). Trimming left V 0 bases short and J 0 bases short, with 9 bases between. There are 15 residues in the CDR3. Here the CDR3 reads CSARDFLNSYNEQFF. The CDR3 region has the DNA TGCAGTGCTAGAGATTTTCTGAACTCCTACAATGAGCAGTTCTTC.

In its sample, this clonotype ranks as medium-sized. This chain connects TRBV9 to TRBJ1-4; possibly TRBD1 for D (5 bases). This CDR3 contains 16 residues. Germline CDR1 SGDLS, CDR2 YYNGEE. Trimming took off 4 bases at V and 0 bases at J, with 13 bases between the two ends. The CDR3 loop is CASSTGRVATNEKLFF. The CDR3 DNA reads TGTGCCAGCAGCACAGGACGGGTTGCAACTAATGAAAAACTGTTTTTT.

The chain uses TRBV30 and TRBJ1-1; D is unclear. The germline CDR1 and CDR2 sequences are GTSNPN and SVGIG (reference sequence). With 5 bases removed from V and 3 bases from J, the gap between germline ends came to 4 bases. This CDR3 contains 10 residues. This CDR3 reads CAWWDTEAFF. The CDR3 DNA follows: TGTGCCTGGTGGGACACTGAAGCTTTCTTT.

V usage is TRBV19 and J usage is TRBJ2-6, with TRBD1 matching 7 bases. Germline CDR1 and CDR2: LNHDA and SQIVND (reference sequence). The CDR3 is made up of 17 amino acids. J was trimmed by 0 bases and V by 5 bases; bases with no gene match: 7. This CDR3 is CASSPSDRNSGANVLTF. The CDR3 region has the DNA TGTGCCAGTAGTCCCTCGGACAGGAACTCTGGGGCCAACGTCCTGACTTTC.

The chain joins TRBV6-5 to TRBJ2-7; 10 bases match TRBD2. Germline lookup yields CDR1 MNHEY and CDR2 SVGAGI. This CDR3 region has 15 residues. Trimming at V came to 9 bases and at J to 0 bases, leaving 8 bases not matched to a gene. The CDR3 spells CASGFSGRHSYEQYF. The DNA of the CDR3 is TGTGCCAGTGGATTTAGCGGGAGGCACTCCTACGAGCAGTACTTC.